These T cell receptor beta chains were read from a single sample in a study of cytomegalovirus exposure and HLA in healthy donors. Profiling relied on immunoSEQ multiplex PCR, and the TCRdb table lists in-frame clones only, not all of them. In the table there are 150,000 to 200,000 clones, 80% to 90% of which are singletons. Sequencing was performed on PBMCs. These TCRs come from a woman aged 30 to 39 in good health and CMV-seronegative. The CDR3 runs from the conserved cysteine through the conserved F or W. The D gene is left open where the match is weak. Rows give clone size only sometimes, using once, few, many, or a class for an expanded clone.

TRBJ2-1 NA once TRBV6-1 TGTGCCAGTGTCTACGCGAATGAGCAGTTCTTC CASVYANEQFF
TRBJ2-3 TRBD1 once TRBV11-2 TGTGCCAGCAGCTTCGAGACACAGGGGAAAGATACGCAGTATTTT CASSFETQGKDTQYF
TRBJ2-2 TRBD1 NA TRBV5-1 TGCGCCAGCAGCTACGGGACAGGGGTCACCGGGGAGCTGTTTTTT CASSYGTGVTGELFF
TRBJ2-5 NA NA TRBV9 TGTGCCAGCAGCGTAGGCGGGGCTCCATCCAGGTCCGCCGAGACCCAGTACTTC CASSVGGAPSRSAETQYF
TRBJ1-1 NA NA TRBV5-1 TGCGCCAGCAGCTGGACGGAGGGGTACACTGAAGCTTTCTTT CASSWTEGYTEAFF
TRBJ2-1 NA NA TRBV5-1 TGCGCCACCTCAGAGGGACTTAACTACAATGAGCAGTTCTTC CATSEGLNYNEQFF
TRBJ2-7 NA NA TRBV27 TGTGCCAGCAGTTTATCGGGGCCGACCTACGAGCAGTACTTC CASSLSGPTYEQYF
TRBJ1-2 TRBD1 few TRBV7-2 TGTGCCAGCAGCTTAGTGCCAGGGGGCCCCTATGGCTACACCTTC CASSLVPGGPYGYTF
TRBJ1-1 TRBD1 NA TRBV14 TGTGCCAGCAGCCTGACGGGACAGAGGAACACTGAAGCTTTCTTT CASSLTGQRNTEAFF
TRBJ1-1 NA NA TRBV6-6 TGTGCCAGCAGTGGGGCCATGAAAATGAACACTGAAGCTTTCTTT CASSGAMKMNTEAFF
TRBJ1-1 NA NA TRBV30 TGTGCCTGCTACCCCGGGAACACTGAAGCTTTCTTT CACYPGNTEAFF
TRBJ2-3 NA NA TRBV5-8 TGTGCCAGCAGAGCAGGGGGACTAGGAAAAGATACGCAGTATTTT CASRAGGLGKDTQYF
TRBJ2-7 NA NA TRBV4-1 TGCGCCAGCAGCCTCCACGACAGACTTACCTACGAGCAGTACTTC CASSLHDRLTYEQYF
TRBJ1-5 NA NA TRBV5-6 TGTGCCAGCAGCTTGGAACGGAGAAGCAATCAGCCCCAGCATTTT CASSLERRSNQPQHF
TRBJ1-1 TRBD1 NA TRBV30 TGTGCCTGGAGTGTACTGGACAGGGGGAACACTGAAGCTTTCTTT CAWSVLDRGNTEAFF
TRBJ2-7 TRBD1 NA TRBV5-1 TGCGCCAGCAGCGCGACAGGGTGGGCGGTGGACGAGCAGTACTTC CASSATGWAVDEQYF
TRBJ2-2 TRBD2 NA TRBV6-1 TGTGCCAGCAGTGAATTACGGGGGGCGAACACCGGGGAGCTGTTTTTT CASSELRGANTGELFF
TRBJ1-1 TRBD1 NA TRBV27 TGTGCCAGCAGTTCGGGACAGGGGGCCTTCCCTGAAGCTTTCTTT CASSSGQGAFPEAFF
TRBJ2-7 TRBD1 NA TRBV28 TGTGCCAGCAGTTCACCTGGACAGGGGGCCCCCTACGAGCAGTACTTC CASSSPGQGAPYEQYF
TRBJ1-1 TRBD1 NA TRBV5-1 TGCGCCACTTCCCCAGGGGGCACTGAAGCTTTCTTT CATSPGGTEAFF
TRBJ2-7 NA NA TRBV19 TGTGCCAGTAGTATAGACCTCACACAGGGTGGAGGCGAGCAGTACTTC CASSIDLTQGGGEQYF
TRBJ2-7 TRBD1 NA TRBV6-4 TGTGCCAGCAGTGACTCGGACAGGGCCGAGCAGTACTTC CASSDSDRAEQYF
TRBJ1-5 NA NA TRBV6-5 TGTGCCAGCAGTTACTCGAATCAGGGAAATCAGCCCCAGCATTTT CASSYSNQGNQPQHF
TRBJ2-7 NA NA TRBV18 TGTGCCAGCTCACCTACAGGGTCCTACGAGCAGTACTTC CASSPTGSYEQYF
TRBJ1-6 TRBD1 NA TRBV5-8 TGTGCCAGCAGTTCAGGGACAGGGGGCCCGAGACCCCTCCACTTT CASSSGTGGPRPLHF
TRBJ1-2 NA NA TRBV27 TGTGCCAGCAGTTTAAGTCTACAGGGTGATGGCTACACCTTC CASSLSLQGDGYTF
TRBJ1-3 NA NA TRBV6-1 TGTGCCAGCAGTGATCCCTCCACAAGCTCTGGAAACACCATATATTTT CASSDPSTSSGNTIYF
TRBJ2-7 NA few TRBV10-3 TGTGCCATCAGTGAGTCGACCGGGGCCTACGAGCAGTACTTC CAISESTGAYEQYF
TRBJ1-2 TRBD1 NA TRBV7-9 TGTGCCAGCAGCCCCGGGACAGGGGGAATCGGCTATGGCTACACCTTC CASSPGTGGIGYGYTF
TRBJ2-3 TRBD2 NA TRBV30 TGTGCCTGGAGGGGGGGGGAGGGCCGGTCAGATACGCAGTATTTT CAWRGGEGRSDTQYF
TRBJ2-3 TRBD2 NA TRBV15 TGTGCCACCAGCAGAGATCGAATTTTTCTAGCGGGAAGCACAGATACGCAGTATTTT CATSRDRIFLAGSTDTQYF
TRBJ2-4 TRBD1 NA TRBV18 TGTGCCAGCTCTGTGACAGGGGAAGCTAGCATTCAGTACTTC CASSVTGEASIQYF
TRBJ2-5 NA NA TRBV11-2 TGTGCCAGCAGCTTAGGTGTACAGCCCAGTGGAGAGACCCAGTACTTC CASSLGVQPSGETQYF
TRBJ1-5 NA NA TRBV2 TGTGCCAGCAGTCAACAGGCTCGAGGCAATCAGCCCCAGCATTTT CASSQQARGNQPQHF
TRBJ1-2 NA few TRBV11-2 TGTGCCAGCAGCCCTGCGAGGGAGGGATGGTATGGCTACACCTTC CASSPAREGWYGYTF
TRBJ2-2 NA NA TRBV5-1 TGCGCCAGCAGCCAGGGCTCTAGCACCGGGGAGCTGTTTTTT CASSQGSSTGELFF
TRBJ2-7 TRBD1 NA TRBV6-5 TGTGCCAGCAGTTTGGGGACAGGGGTAATATACGAGCAGTACTTC CASSLGTGVIYEQYF
TRBJ2-2 NA once TRBV4-1 TGCGCCAGCGTAGGGGGGGCGAACACCGGGGAGCTGTTTTTT CASVGGANTGELFF
TRBJ1-1 NA few TRBV6-5 TGTGCCAGCAGTCTAAGACAGGCGGGCACTGAAGCTTTCTTT CASSLRQAGTEAFF
TRBJ1-6 NA NA TRBV6-1 TGTGCCAGCAATAAAGGACAGTTTGATAATTCACCCCTCCACTTT CASNKGQFDNSPLHF
TRBJ2-1 TRBD1 NA TRBV2 TGTGCCAGCATCCAGGGACAGGGGTACAATGAGCAGTTCTTC CASIQGQGYNEQFF
TRBJ2-1 TRBD1 NA TRBV19 TGTGCCAGTAGTGACAGGGACACTCCCTACAATGAGCAGTTCTTC CASSDRDTPYNEQFF
TRBJ2-7 NA few TRBV10-3 TGTGCCATCAGGGACACCTACGAGCAGTACTTC CAIRDTYEQYF
TRBJ1-1 NA NA TRBV21-1 TGTGCCAGCAGCCCATACACCGGGACACAGAACACTGAAGCTTTCTTT CASSPYTGTQNTEAFF
TRBJ2-5 TRBD2 NA TRBV23-1 TGCGCCAGCAGGACTAGCGGGAGGGTTGAGACCCAGTACTTC CASRTSGRVETQYF
TRBJ2-7 NA NA TRBV27 TGTGCCAGCCAAAGTATCTACAGGAGCTCCTACGAGCAGTACTTC CASQSIYRSSYEQYF
TRBJ2-1 NA NA TRBV5-4 TGTGCCAGCAGCTTGCGGGGGAACAATGAGCAGTTCTTC CASSLRGNNEQFF
TRBJ2-7 NA few TRBV7-9 TGTGCCAGCAGCTTTACCATGAGTTCCTACGAGCAGTACTTC CASSFTMSSYEQYF
TRBJ1-4 TRBD1 NA TRBV7-9 TGTGCCAGCAGCTCAGGGACAGGTGACCAGGAAAAACTGTTTTTT CASSSGTGDQEKLFF
TRBJ1-2 NA few TRBV7-9 TGTGCCAGCAGCGTGGGGCAGGGGTATGGCTACACCTTC CASSVGQGYGYTF
TRBJ2-7 NA NA TRBV5-1 TGCGCCAGCAGCTTGTGGGGCAGCGACTACGAGCAGTACTTC CASSLWGSDYEQYF
TRBJ2-7 TRBD1 few TRBV9 TGTGCCAGCAGCCTGAGGACAGGGGGATACGAGCAGTACTTC CASSLRTGGYEQYF
TRBJ2-1 TRBD2 NA TRBV18 TGTGCCAGCTCACCAAGACTAGCGGGAACGTCCTACAATGAGCAGTTCTTC CASSPRLAGTSYNEQFF
TRBJ1-5 NA NA TRBV6-6 TGTGCCAGCAGATCTGACAGACTCAATAGCAATCAGCCCCAGCATTTT CASRSDRLNSNQPQHF
TRBJ1-5 NA NA TRBV4-1 TGCGCCAGCAGCCAAAAGATGGGACTGCTGAATCAGCCCCAGCATTTT CASSQKMGLLNQPQHF